The T cell receptor beta chain described here comes from a study of CD8 T cells in Susac syndrome. RNA in amounts of roughly 0.5 to 1 ug was reverse transcribed with random hexamers. TCRdb re-called the immunoSEQ multiplex PCR reads with MiXCR, one entry per CDR3 protein. The sample has approximately 190,000 distinct CDR3 sequences, 95% seen once. The CDR3 has 15 amino acids. The ends were cut back, 0 bases at V and 5 bases at J, with 10 bases in the middle. The sequenced sample consisted of CD8+ T cells from PBMCs. V and J are TRBV12-3 or TRBV12-4 and TRBJ1-4, with D perhaps TRBD1 (5 bases). The source of this sequence is a human donor with Susac syndrome. The CDR3 reads CASSLARQNNEKLFF. The DNA of the CDR3 is TGTGCCAGCAGTTTAGCGAGACAGAACAATGAAAAACTGTTTTTT.